This TCR beta chain is drawn from a study of Graves' ophthalmopathy and Graves' hyperthyroidism listed by TCRdb under 2018. At the level of the whole study: Peripheral blood was collected before any treatment was given, at the time of initial diagnosis. TCR beta repertoire signatures were used to distinguish Graves' ophthalmopathy from Graves' hyperthyroidism and to predict progression to ophthalmopathy. In total, 135 blood samples were TCR-sequenced: fewer than 50 ophthalmopathy, some 80 hyperthyroidism and some 17 hyperthyroidism-to-ophthalmopathy patients. The roughly 94 discovery patients were randomly divided into training and test sets at a 7:3 ratio. To explore V-J signatures that distinguish ophthalmopathy from hyperthyroidism, a discovery set of 100 patients was enrolled, made up of over 40 with ophthalmopathy and under 65 with stable hyperthyroidism. For independent validation, a separate cohort was made up of fewer than 20 hyperthyroidism patients plus 17 patients who later progressed from hyperthyroidism to ophthalmopathy. After sampling, hyperthyroidism patients received methimazole starting at 30 mg daily, and ophthalmopathy patients received high-dose intravenous methylprednisolone. In roughly 6 hyperthyroidism patients, the T-cell repertoires found in thyroid tissue were compared with those found in blood.

The germline V gene yields KGHDR for CDR1 and SFDVKD for CDR2. The CDR3 runs 18 residues from the cysteine to the phenylalanine. Kept here is only the CDR3 DNA, which spans 54 bases and is read in frame from base 1. V is cut back by 4 bases and J by 3 bases, with 9 bases in the junction unmatched. The ophthalmopathy patients had moderately to severely active disease, with a Clinical Activity Score of 3 or higher, a NOSPECS grade of 4 or higher, and a disease duration of less than 3 months. Patients were excluded if they had other autoimmune diseases, uncontrolled infections, pregnancy or lactation. Clinical symptoms, serum thyroxine, TRAb, thyroid ultrasound and orbital computed tomography were used for diagnosis. Ficoll-Paque density gradient centrifugation was used to isolate PBMCs from about 9 ml of fresh peripheral blood. Total RNA was extracted with Trizol reagent and quality-checked on an Agilent 2100 Bioanalyzer.

General conclusions and limits of the study: In cross-validation, the 13-signature model distinguished ophthalmopathy from stable hyperthyroidism with approximately 88% sensitivity and around 81% specificity, and in the test set the corresponding values were roughly 80% and 76%. Among expanded thyroid clonotypes with frequency above 0.001, most also showed up in blood, which suggests that blood repertoires may reflect the thyroid immune response. Sample size was not statistically predetermined, and group allocation was not concealed from the investigators. In validation, the model predicted ophthalmopathy progression with about 70% sensitivity and about 77% specificity; roughly eleven predicted patients were CT-confirmed with GO in a median of approximately 6.5 months.

This clonotype was seen only a few times. Its antigen remains undetermined. Nothing much larger sits one base from this clone, and base qualities are not available. For repertoire sequencing, TCR beta CDR3 regions were amplified from RNA transcripts. A first-round RT-PCR used HTBI primers with the Qiagen OneStep RT-PCR kit, followed by a second-round multiplex PCR, size selection and purification. Sequencing of the libraries was carried out on an Illumina HiSeq2000 in paired-end mode with 100 bp reads. The authors' analysis ran thus. Reads were processed with SOAPnuke, discarding reads with adapters, uncalled bases, mean Phred below 15, or no exact constant-primer or identifier match. COPE v1.2.5 was used to merge the high-quality paired reads. Unique nucleotide sequences were defined as clonotypes and aligned to IMGT TRB V, D and J references using MiTCR v1.1. The analysis was limited to V-J combinations with a frequency above 0.0001, which together covered 99% to 99.2% of the repertoires. For each V-J combination, a TCR clonal expansion and chaos score was defined as the ratio of F50 clonal expansion to chaos observed in the TCRdist matrix. Features were reduced by Welch's t-statistics and random forest to roughly 14 V-J combinations, which fed a naive Bayes classifier. The Morisita-Horn index was used to measure how similar the thyroid and blood repertoires were. TCRdb reran the public reads through fastp at Q25 and MiXCR, keeping productive beta chains. Every entry covers one CDR3 protein and lists the most common genes and DNA from its rows. In this record, the V and J calls reflect TCRdb's handling and not the investigators' own analysis. This sample comprises 200,000 to 250,000 distinct CDR3 sequences, roughly a fifth of them detected only once. The top ten constitute roughly 40% of the sample.

The sample was peripheral blood. The V and J segments used are TRBV24-1 and TRBJ2-2, and TRBD1 aligns with 11 junction nucleotides. The source of this sequence is a woman aged 45-60 years with Graves' ophthalmopathy. Donor details come from another sample of the same person, matched by shared clones. The sequence in DNA is TGTGCCACCAGTGACCGCACGGACAGGGGGCGACACACCGGGGAGCTGTTTTTT. Protein translation: CATSDRTDRGRHTGELFF.